Each of the 20 T cell receptor beta chains below was sequenced from the same sample in a study of blood T cell repertoires in COVID-19. Clones were sequenced by immunoSEQ multiplex PCR, and TCRdb holds only the in-frame ones, with some missing. Here the sample spans tens of thousands of clones, around 63% being singletons. What was sequenced was peripheral blood. The receptors come from a human donor in a cohort sampled during active COVID-19.

The V gene is TRBV6-5, the J gene TRBJ2-7; TRBD2 aligns across 7 bases. V shed 7 bases and J 4 bases; nucleotides not matched to a gene: 7. CDR3 length: 13 residues. Germline lookup yields CDR1 MNHEY and CDR2 SVGAGI. CDR3 residues: CASTRGSAYEQYF. As DNA, the CDR3 is TGTGCCAGCACTCGCGGGAGCGCATACGAGCAGTACTTC.

The V gene is TRBV10-3, the J gene TRBJ2-3; TRBD2 might be the D (6 bases). Deletions cut 0 bases from V and 0 bases from J, with 13 bases between. In germline, CDR1 is ENHRY, CDR2 SYGVKD. This CDR3 has 17 amino acids. CDR3 sequence: CAISESKIAVSTDTQYF. For the CDR3, the DNA is TGTGCCATCAGTGAGTCGAAAATAGCGGTGAGCACAGATACGCAGTATTTT.

Many counts were recorded for this clone. The chain uses TRBV27 and TRBJ2-3, with TRBD2 matching over 8 bases. The CDR3 is made up of 15 amino acids. Looked up from germline, CDR1 is MNHEY and CDR2 is SMNVEV (reference sequence). J lost 1 base, V lost 4 bases, and 4 bases had no gene match. The CDR3 protein is CASSYFSGGTDTQYF. CDR3 nucleotides: TGTGCCAGCAGTTATTTTAGCGGGGGCACAGATACGCAGTATTTT.

The table lists this clone with a few counts. V is TRBV28 and J is TRBJ2-7; TRBD2 agrees at 9 bases. This CDR3 spans 19 amino acids. CDR1 is MDHEN, CDR2 SYDVKM, per germline. V trimming: 3 bases; J trimming: 0 bases; junction bases outside the gene matches: 15. CDR3 in amino acids: CASSLILGAGGQSSYEQYF. As DNA, the CDR3 is TGTGCCAGCAGTTTGATACTAGGGGCGGGAGGGCAGAGCTCCTACGAGCAGTACTTC.

The rearrangement links TRBV5-1 to TRBJ2-7; TRBD1 agrees at 8 bases. Trimming took 2 bases from V and 5 from J; bases not matched to a gene: 6. Per the germline V gene, CDR1 is SGHRS and CDR2 is YFSETQ. This CDR3 contains 14 residues. The CDR3 DNA sequence: TGCGCCAGCAGCTTTGCCGACAGGGGCGACGAGCAGTACTTC. It translates to CASSFADRGDEQYF.

The V gene is TRBV21-1, the J gene TRBJ2-4; TRBD1 is taken as the D call from the table, unchecked against the DNA. TRBV21-1 is an annotated pseudogene. The CDR3 length is 19 residues. The CDR3 DNA follows: TGTGCCAGCAGCACTCGACAGGGCGGCCACCCCCTGGCCAAAAACATTCAGTACTTC. Its translation: CASSTRQGGHPLAKNIQYF.

The rearrangement links TRBV5-5 to TRBJ1-2, with a possible D match to TRBD1 (6 bases). The CDR3 loop spans 14 amino acids. Germline CDR1 reads SGHKS; CDR2 reads YYEKEE (reference sequence). The V and J ends lost 0 bases and 4 bases respectively, with 10 bases between them. CDR3 loop: CASSLGGRGYGYTF. The CDR3 DNA follows: TGTGCCAGCAGCTTGGGGGGCAGGGGCTATGGCTACACCTTC.

The sample holds one count of this clone. The V gene is TRBV4-3, the J gene TRBJ2-4, with 8 bases lining up with TRBD1. The CDR3 is made up of 15 amino acids. Germline values: CDR1 LGHNA, CDR2 YSLEER. V lost 2 bases and J lost 3; bases outside the gene matches: 3. CDR3 nucleotide sequence: TGCGCCAGCAGCCAATTAACAGGGGGCAAAAACATTCAGTACTTC. Encoded protein: CASSQLTGGKNIQYF.

The rearrangement joins TRBV6-6 to TRBJ2-7, with TRBD2 matching 7 bases. The germline V gene encodes CDR1 MNHNY and CDR2 SVGAGI (reference sequence). CDR3 length equals 13 residues. Unmatched junction bases numbered 2, after V lost 4 bases and J lost 2 bases. The CDR3, as DNA: TGTGCCAGCAGTTGGCGGGGGACCTACGAGCAGTACTTC. Its protein product is CASSWRGTYEQYF.

This rearrangement joins TRBV4-2 to TRBJ1-5, with 9 bases that match TRBD1. This CDR3 contains 16 residues. The germline V gene has CDR1 LGHNA and CDR2 YNFKEQ. V shed 0 bases, J shed 4 bases, and the junction held 4 bases outside the gene matches. The CDR3 nucleotides read TGTGCCAGCAGCCAAGATTCCGGACAGGGGAATCAGCCCCAGCATTTT. Translation gives CASSQDSGQGNQPQHF.

This clone was recorded many times. V is TRBV27 and J is TRBJ1-2, with a possible D match to TRBD1 (6 bases). The CDR3 has 13 residues. Germline CDR1 is MNHEY and CDR2 is SMNVEV (reference sequence). V dropped 6 bases and J dropped 8 bases, with 16 bases sitting between them. CDR3 DNA: TGTGCCAGCAGCTCCCCGACAGGTTGGGGCTACACCTTC. Amino acids: CASSSPTGWGYTF.

J is TRBJ1-5 and V is TRBV6-4; no definite D call. This CDR3 comprises 13 residues. V lost 2 bases and J 6 bases, leaving 8 bases between the germline ends. From germline, CDR1 is MRHNA and CDR2 SNTAGT. The CDR3 nucleotides are TGTGCCAGCAGTGACGCGGGCGGTCAGCCCCAGCATTTT. It is translated as CASSDAGGQPQHF.

This clone appeared many times. The chain recombines TRBV7-6 with TRBJ2-7; maybe TRBD2 (6 bases). With 8 bases removed from V and 3 bases from J, the gap between germline ends came to 11 bases. Germline lookup yields CDR1 SGHVS and CDR2 FNYEAQ. The CDR3 totals 12 residues. The CDR3 DNA follows: TGTGCCAGCGGAGGGGACGACTACGAGCAGTACTTC. Translating it yields CASGGDDYEQYF.

V and J are TRBV27 and TRBJ1-2; possible D gene TRBD1, 5 bases. Trimming took off 6 bases at V and 4 bases at J, with 18 bases between the two ends. Germline assignment: CDR1 MNHEY and CDR2 SMNVEV (reference sequence). The CDR3 has 15 residues. CDR3 sequence reads: CASRKDSLKGYGYTF. The CDR3 nucleotides are TGTGCCAGCAGGAAAGACAGTTTGAAGGGCTATGGCTACACCTTC.

This clone was detected once. A read error may account for a junction end that differs from germline. The chain recombines TRBV7-2 with TRBJ1-1; D is unclear. This CDR3 contains 16 residues. The germline gives CDR1 SGHTA, CDR2 FQGNSA. CDR3: CASNPTGVTTNTETFF. The CDR3, as DNA: TGTGCCAGCAATCCGACCGGAGTTACAACGAACACTGAAACTTTCTTT.

This clone is classed as medium-sized. This sequence joins TRBV6-6 and TRBJ2-3; tentative D call: TRBD2 (6 bases). CDR3 length: 14 amino acids. Trimming left V 6 bases short and J 5 bases short, with 15 bases between. CDR1 is MNHNY and CDR2 is SVGAGI in the germline V gene (reference sequence). For the CDR3, the DNA is TGTGCCAGCAGCTTCGGTCCGGAGGGAGATACGCAGTATTTT. It specifies CASSFGPEGDTQYF.

The V and J genes are TRBV6-6 and TRBJ2-1, with 9 bases fitting TRBD2. J gave up 8 bases and V 3 bases, and 8 bases lay outside the gene matches. The CDR3 consists of 15 residues. Germline V gene sequence: CDR1 MNHNY, CDR2 SVGAGI (reference sequence). The CDR3 loop reads CASSYGIAGEYEQFF. Written as DNA, the CDR3 is TGTGCCAGCAGTTATGGAATAGCGGGAGAGTATGAGCAGTTCTTC.

This clone was seen many times. V and J are TRBV5-6 and TRBJ2-7; 9 bases are a match to TRBD1. CDR3 size: 14 residues. From germline, CDR1 is SGHDT and CDR2 YYEEEE. The V and J ends lost 2 bases and 5 bases, in that order; junction bases with no gene match: 5. The CDR3 is CASSFGTGFDEQYF. The CDR3 DNA follows: TGTGCCAGCAGCTTCGGGACAGGGTTCGACGAGCAGTACTTC.

The V call is TRBV28, the J call TRBJ2-7; 9 nucleotides match TRBD2. This CDR3 comprises 15 residues. CDR1 MDHEN and CDR2 SYDVKM come from the germline V gene. J gave up 5 bases and V 4 bases, and 9 bases lay outside the gene matches. The CDR3 loop is CASSSPSGRTHEQYF. Written as DNA, the CDR3 is TGTGCCAGCAGTTCCCCGAGCGGGAGGACCCACGAGCAGTACTTC.

V and J are TRBV6-5 and TRBJ2-7; 7 bases fit TRBD2. CDR3 length equals 12 residues. V was clipped by 7 bases and J by 6 bases; unmatched bases: 6. The germline V gene encodes CDR1 MNHEY and CDR2 SVGAGI. CDR3 DNA: TGTGCCAGCAACCCTAGCGGCATCGAGCAGTACTTC. It translates to CASNPSGIEQYF.